This is a list of T cell receptor beta chains from one sample in a study of shared T cell receptors in the human thymus. Some clones are missing from TCRdb's copy, which holds only in-frame ones; the method was immunoSEQ multiplex PCR. The sample lists hundreds of thousands of clones, approximately 90% occurring once. These sequences were also reported in another study, on human thymus T cells.

Material for sequencing was thymocytes. Receptors were obtained from a boy less than two years old with a congenital heart defect. Both conserved end residues are part of each CDR3. The order of the fields is J gene, D gene, V gene, clone size, CDR3 DNA, CDR3 protein. The D gene is left open where the match is weak. Rows give clone size only sometimes, using once, few, many, or a class for an expanded clone.

J gene: TRBJ2-2; D gene: TRBD1; V gene: TRBV29-1; clone size: -; CDR3 DNA: TGCAGCGTTCAAAACCGACAGGGGAACACCGGGGAGCTGTTTTTT; CDR3 protein: CSVQNRQGNTGELFF
J gene: TRBJ2-3; D gene: -; V gene: TRBV18; clone size: -; CDR3 DNA: TGTGCCAGCTCACCACTTCAGAGGGACTCCCCGGCAGATACGCAGTATTTT; CDR3 protein: CASSPLQRDSPADTQYF
J gene: TRBJ1-1; D gene: TRBD1; V gene: TRBV7-9; clone size: -; CDR3 DNA: TGTGCCAGCAGCTTAGCCCACTCGACAGGGAGGGAAGCTTTCTTT; CDR3 protein: CASSLAHSTGREAFF
J gene: TRBJ1-3; D gene: -; V gene: TRBV11-2; clone size: -; CDR3 DNA: TGTGCCAGCAGCCGACGGGAGCAGGGCTCTGGAAACACCATATATTTT; CDR3 protein: CASSRREQGSGNTIYF
J gene: TRBJ1-1; D gene: -; V gene: TRBV11-2; clone size: -; CDR3 DNA: TGTGCCAGCAGGAGTGGCACTGAAGCTTTCTTT; CDR3 protein: CASRSGTEAFF
J gene: TRBJ1-2; D gene: TRBD1; V gene: TRBV29-1; clone size: -; CDR3 DNA: TGCAGCGTCTCCCCGACAGGGGCTAACTATGGCTACACCTTC; CDR3 protein: CSVSPTGANYGYTF
J gene: TRBJ2-3; D gene: TRBD2; V gene: TRBV19; clone size: -; CDR3 DNA: TGTGCCAGTACTTCCGGGAGGGATACGCAGTATTTT; CDR3 protein: CASTSGRDTQYF
J gene: TRBJ2-2; D gene: TRBD2; V gene: TRBV5-1; clone size: few; CDR3 DNA: TGCGCCAGCGAGGGGACTAGCGGATTCACCGGGGAGCTGTTTTTT; CDR3 protein: CASEGTSGFTGELFF
J gene: TRBJ2-1; D gene: -; V gene: TRBV5-6; clone size: few; CDR3 DNA: TGTGCCAGCAGCCCCTTCTCCCGGTATGAGCAGTTCTTC; CDR3 protein: CASSPFSRYEQFF
J gene: TRBJ2-7; D gene: -; V gene: TRBV14; clone size: -; CDR3 DNA: TGTGCCAGCAGCCAAGAACTCCTAGGTTTCTACGAGCAGTACTTC; CDR3 protein: CASSQELLGFYEQYF
J gene: TRBJ2-7; D gene: TRBD1; V gene: TRBV7-2; clone size: -; CDR3 DNA: TGTGCCAGCAGCAACTCCGGGACAGGGGTCCACGAGCAGTACTTC; CDR3 protein: CASSNSGTGVHEQYF
J gene: TRBJ2-7; D gene: TRBD2; V gene: TRBV18; clone size: -; CDR3 DNA: TGTGCCAGCTCACCGTCCCGCGGGAGGGCTGTGGACTACGAGCAGTACTTC; CDR3 protein: CASSPSRGRAVDYEQYF
J gene: TRBJ2-5; D gene: -; V gene: TRBV7-9; clone size: -; CDR3 DNA: TGTGCCAGCAGCTCCCGTTCTCCGGAGACCCAGTACTTC; CDR3 protein: CASSSRSPETQYF
J gene: TRBJ2-7; D gene: TRBD2; V gene: TRBV7-9; clone size: few; CDR3 DNA: TGTGCCAGCAGCCCAATTGGGCTAGCGGAGGAGCAGTACTTC; CDR3 protein: CASSPIGLAEEQYF
J gene: TRBJ2-7; D gene: -; V gene: TRBV11-2; clone size: once; CDR3 DNA: TGTGCCAGCAGGTGGGGTCTGGGGGCAAAGTCCTACGAGCAGTACTTC; CDR3 protein: CASRWGLGAKSYEQYF
J gene: TRBJ1-2; D gene: -; V gene: TRBV10-3; clone size: -; CDR3 DNA: TGTGCCATCAGTGAAGGCAGGGAGGGTGAGGGCTACACCTTC; CDR3 protein: CAISEGREGEGYTF
J gene: TRBJ2-5; D gene: -; V gene: TRBV7-2; clone size: -; CDR3 DNA: TGTGCCAGCAGCTCGACCGGGGGACCGCTGGTGAAGACCCAGTACTTC; CDR3 protein: CASSSTGGPLVKTQYF
J gene: TRBJ2-5; D gene: -; V gene: TRBV30; clone size: once; CDR3 DNA: TGTGCCTGTAAGAGGCTTCGGACGGGGGAGCAGTACTTC; CDR3 protein: CACKRLRTGEQYF
J gene: TRBJ2-1; D gene: -; V gene: TRBV9; clone size: -; CDR3 DNA: TGTGCCAGTAGGAGGCTAGACCCCCGTTTCTCCTACAATGAGCAGTTCTTC; CDR3 protein: CASRRLDPRFSYNEQFF
J gene: TRBJ1-3; D gene: TRBD1; V gene: TRBV7-9; clone size: -; CDR3 DNA: TGTGCCAGCAGCCCGACAGGGGCCATATATTTT; CDR3 protein: CASSPTGAIYF
J gene: TRBJ2-5; D gene: -; V gene: TRBV4-1; clone size: -; CDR3 DNA: TGCGCCAGCAGCCAAAGTCCGGGGCAAGAGACCCAGTACTTC; CDR3 protein: CASSQSPGQETQYF
J gene: TRBJ2-3; D gene: -; V gene: TRBV4-1; clone size: -; CDR3 DNA: TGCGCCAGCAGCCAAGATTTTCTTACTAACACAGATACGCAGTATTTT; CDR3 protein: CASSQDFLTNTDTQYF
J gene: TRBJ2-3; D gene: -; V gene: TRBV5-1; clone size: -; CDR3 DNA: TGCGCCAGCCATTGTAAGGGGCCAGATACGCAGTATTTT; CDR3 protein: CASHCKGPDTQYF
J gene: TRBJ2-2; D gene: -; V gene: TRBV19; clone size: -; CDR3 DNA: TGTGCCAGTAACCATAGCGGCACCGGGGAGCTGTTTTTT; CDR3 protein: CASNHSGTGELFF
J gene: TRBJ2-1; D gene: TRBD2; V gene: TRBV7-9; clone size: once; CDR3 DNA: TGTGCCAGCAGCTCGGCAAAGCGGGAGGGCTCCTACAATGAGCAGTTCTTC; CDR3 protein: CASSSAKREGSYNEQFF
J gene: TRBJ2-5; D gene: TRBD1; V gene: TRBV2; clone size: -; CDR3 DNA: TGTGCCAGCAGGAACGACAGGGGCCAAGAGACCCAGTACTTC; CDR3 protein: CASRNDRGQETQYF
J gene: TRBJ2-7; D gene: TRBD2; V gene: TRBV7-9; clone size: -; CDR3 DNA: TGTGCCAGCAGCTTAAGGAAGCGGGATTCCTACGAGCAGTACTTC; CDR3 protein: CASSLRKRDSYEQYF
J gene: TRBJ2-5; D gene: TRBD2; V gene: TRBV6-5; clone size: -; CDR3 DNA: TGTGCCAGCAGTTACTGGACTAGCTCGGAGCAGTACTTC; CDR3 protein: CASSYWTSSEQYF